This T cell receptor beta chain emerged from a study of regulatory T cells in long-lasting Graves disease. Study-wide results and limits: Segments TRBV28, TRBJ1-2 and TRBJ2-5 showed preferential usage in persistent disease.

This clonotype was seen ten or more times. The antigen remains undetermined. The CDR3 has 11 amino acids. CDR1 and CDR2 from the germline V gene are LGHDT and YNNKEL (reference sequence). Between the trimmed V and J ends, which lost 8 bases and 5 bases, there was a span of 10 bases. With iRepertoire HTBI primers and Arm-PCR of CDR3 regions, TCR beta libraries were built. TCRdb reanalysed the multiplex PCR reads using MiXCR and keeps one entry per CDR3 protein. The data show 550,000 to 650,000 distinct CDR3 sequences, around 16% seen once. Stated time point: newly diagnosed GD, antithyroid drugs for less than 3 months. Researchers made the TCR library from RNA that was extracted from PBMCs. This sample was also put to use in a study of T cells in Graves' hyperthyroidism and ophthalmopathy.

The J gene is TRBJ2-7, the V gene TRBV3-1; D might be TRBD1 (6 bases). The receptor was derived from a man aged 18 to 30 with Graves disease. The sample in question was peripheral blood mononuclear cells (PBMCs), obtained at new diagnosis, from a patient treated with antithyroid drugs. The CDR3 protein is CASQGSHEQYF. The DNA for the CDR3 is TGTGCCAGCCAGGGGAGCCACGAGCAGTACTTC.